This T cell receptor (beta chain) originates from a study of blood T cell repertoires in COVID-19. Study context: T cells, B-cell-depleted T cells, or PBMCs provided the cDNA or gDNA that served as material.

The data were produced by immunoSEQ multiplex PCR, yet TCRdb's version contains in-frame clones alone and is incomplete. The table includes 150,000 or so clones, roughly 91% detected once. The sequenced sample consisted of peripheral blood. The sequence derives from a man between 60 and 75 years old with COVID-19, enrolled during active disease.

The CDR3: CASSYIGLAGMNEQFF. Written as DNA, the CDR3 is TGTGCCAGCAGTTACATCGGACTAGCGGGGATGAATGAGCAGTTCTTC. This chain joins TRBV6-5 and TRBJ2-1; 12 positions match TRBD2. The CDR3 is 16 amino acids. Germline assignment: CDR1 MNHEY and CDR2 SVGAGI. V was pared by 2 bases and J by 7 bases, with 6 bases of the junction left unmatched.